This T cell receptor beta chain appears in the sequencing data of a study of control samples from healthy donors and cancer patients. The length of the CDR3 is 16 residues. V lost 4 bases to trimming and J lost 5 bases, with 20 bases between them. The germline gives CDR1 LNHNV, CDR2 YYDKDF (reference sequence). Only in-frame clones appear in the TCRdb table, and some are missing; sequencing was by immunoSEQ multiplex PCR. The repertoire holds 110,000 or so clones, with around 89% as singletons. Source material: blood. V and J are TRBV15 and TRBJ2-5; D is perhaps TRBD1 (7 bases). This clonotype was obtained from a woman aged 50 to 65 in good health. Written as DNA, the CDR3 is TGTGCCACCAGCAAGGGGCCTGGGGCAGGGGGGGAGACCCAGTACTTC. It yields the protein CATSKGPGAGGETQYF.